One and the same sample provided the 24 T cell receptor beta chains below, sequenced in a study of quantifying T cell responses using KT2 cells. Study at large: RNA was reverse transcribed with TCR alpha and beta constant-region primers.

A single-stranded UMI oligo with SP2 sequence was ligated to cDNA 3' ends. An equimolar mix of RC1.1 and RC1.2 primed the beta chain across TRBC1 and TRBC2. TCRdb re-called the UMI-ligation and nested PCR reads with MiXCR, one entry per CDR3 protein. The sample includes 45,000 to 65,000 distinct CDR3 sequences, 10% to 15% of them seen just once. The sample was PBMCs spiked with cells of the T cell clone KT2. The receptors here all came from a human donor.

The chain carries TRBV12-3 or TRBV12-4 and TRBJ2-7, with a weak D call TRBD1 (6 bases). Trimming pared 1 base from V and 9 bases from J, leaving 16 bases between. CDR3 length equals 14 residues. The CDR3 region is CASSLEGVSLRQYF. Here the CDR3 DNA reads TGTGCCAGCAGTTTAGAGGGGGTCTCCCTACGGCAGTACTTC.

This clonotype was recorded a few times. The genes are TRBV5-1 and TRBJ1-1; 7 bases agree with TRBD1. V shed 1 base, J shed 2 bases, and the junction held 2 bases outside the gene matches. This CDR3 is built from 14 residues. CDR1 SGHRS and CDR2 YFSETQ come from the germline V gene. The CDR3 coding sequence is TGCGCCAGCAGCTTGCAAGGGGGCAACACTGAAGCTTTCTTT. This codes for CASSLQGGNTEAFF.

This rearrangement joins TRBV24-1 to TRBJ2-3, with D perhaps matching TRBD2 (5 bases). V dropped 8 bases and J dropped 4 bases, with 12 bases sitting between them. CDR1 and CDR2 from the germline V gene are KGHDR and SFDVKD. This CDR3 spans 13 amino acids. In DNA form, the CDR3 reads TGTGCCACCAAGGGTGCGGGTGCAGATACGCAGTATTTT. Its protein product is CATKGAGADTQYF.

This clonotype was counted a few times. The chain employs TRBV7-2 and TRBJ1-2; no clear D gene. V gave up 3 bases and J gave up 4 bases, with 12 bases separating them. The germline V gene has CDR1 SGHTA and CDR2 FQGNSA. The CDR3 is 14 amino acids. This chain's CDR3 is CASSFLPTFYGYTF. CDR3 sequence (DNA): TGTGCCAGCAGCTTCCTCCCGACATTCTATGGCTACACCTTC.

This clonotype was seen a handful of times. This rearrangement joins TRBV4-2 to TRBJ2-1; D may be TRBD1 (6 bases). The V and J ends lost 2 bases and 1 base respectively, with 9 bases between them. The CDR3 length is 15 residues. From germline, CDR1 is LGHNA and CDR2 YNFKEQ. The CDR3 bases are TGTGCCAGCAGCCAAACAGGGAATTCCTACAATGAGCAGTTCTTC. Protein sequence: CASSQTGNSYNEQFF.

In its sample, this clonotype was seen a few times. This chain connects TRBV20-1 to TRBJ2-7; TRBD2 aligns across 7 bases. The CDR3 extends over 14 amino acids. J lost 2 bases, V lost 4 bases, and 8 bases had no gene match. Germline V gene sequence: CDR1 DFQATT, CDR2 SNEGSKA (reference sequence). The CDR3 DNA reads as TGCAGTGCTACTTCCGACCGGGGGGCCTACGAGCAGTACTTC. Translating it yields CSATSDRGAYEQYF.

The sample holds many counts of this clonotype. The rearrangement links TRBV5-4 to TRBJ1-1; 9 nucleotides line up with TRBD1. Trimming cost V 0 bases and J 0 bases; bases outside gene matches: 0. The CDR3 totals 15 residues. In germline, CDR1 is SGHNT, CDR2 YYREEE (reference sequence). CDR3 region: CASSLGDRVNTEAFF. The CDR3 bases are TGTGCCAGCAGCTTGGGGGACAGGGTGAACACTGAAGCTTTCTTT. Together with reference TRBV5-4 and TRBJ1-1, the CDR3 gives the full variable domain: ETGVTQSPTHLIKTRGQQVTLRCSSQSGHNTVSWYQQALGQGPQFIFQYYREEENGRGNFPPRFSGLQFPNYSSELNVNALELDDSALYLCASSLGDRVNTEAFFGQGTRLTVV.

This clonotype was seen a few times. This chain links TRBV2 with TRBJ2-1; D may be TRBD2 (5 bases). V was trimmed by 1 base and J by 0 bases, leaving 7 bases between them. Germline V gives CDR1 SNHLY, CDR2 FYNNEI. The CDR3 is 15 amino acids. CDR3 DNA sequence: TGTGCCAGCAGTGAAGTGGGGAGCTCCTACAATGAGCAGTTCTTC. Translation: CASSEVGSSYNEQFF.

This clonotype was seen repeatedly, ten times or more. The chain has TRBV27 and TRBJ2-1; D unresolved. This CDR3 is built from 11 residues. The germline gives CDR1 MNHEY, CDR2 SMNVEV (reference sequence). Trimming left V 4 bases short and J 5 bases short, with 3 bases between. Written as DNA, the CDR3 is TGTGCCAGCAGTTGGAACAATGAGCAGTTCTTC. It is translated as CASSWNNEQFF.

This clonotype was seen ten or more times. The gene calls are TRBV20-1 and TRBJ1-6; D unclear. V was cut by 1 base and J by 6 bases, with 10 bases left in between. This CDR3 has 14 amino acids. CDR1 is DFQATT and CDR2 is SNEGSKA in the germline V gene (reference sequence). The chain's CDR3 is CSARAGRTNSPLHF. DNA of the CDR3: TGCAGTGCTAGAGCAGGACGGACTAATTCACCCCTCCACTTT.

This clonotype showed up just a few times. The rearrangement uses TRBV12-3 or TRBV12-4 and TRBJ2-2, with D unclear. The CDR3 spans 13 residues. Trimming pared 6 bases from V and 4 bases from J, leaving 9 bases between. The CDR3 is CASSPFSTGELFF. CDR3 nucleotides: TGTGCCAGCAGCCCATTTTCCACCGGGGAGCTGTTTTTT.

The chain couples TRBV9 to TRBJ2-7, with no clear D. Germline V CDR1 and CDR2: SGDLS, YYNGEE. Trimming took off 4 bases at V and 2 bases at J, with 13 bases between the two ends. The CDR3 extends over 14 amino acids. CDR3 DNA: TGTGCCAGCAGCTCTAAATATGATCCCTACGAGCAGTACTTC. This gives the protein CASSSKYDPYEQYF.

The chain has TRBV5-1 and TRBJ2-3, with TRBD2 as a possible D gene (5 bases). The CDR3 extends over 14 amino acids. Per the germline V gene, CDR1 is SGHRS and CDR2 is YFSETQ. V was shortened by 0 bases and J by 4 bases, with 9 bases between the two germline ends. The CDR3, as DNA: TGCGCCAGCAGCTTGGGAGCGGTGGCAGATACGCAGTATTTT. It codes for CASSLGAVADTQYF.

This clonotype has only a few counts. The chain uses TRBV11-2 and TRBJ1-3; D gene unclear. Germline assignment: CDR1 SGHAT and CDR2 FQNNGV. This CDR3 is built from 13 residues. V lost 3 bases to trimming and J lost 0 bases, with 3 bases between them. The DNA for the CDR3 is TGTGCCAGCAGCTTCGTCTCTGGAAACACCATATATTTT. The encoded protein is CASSFVSGNTIYF.

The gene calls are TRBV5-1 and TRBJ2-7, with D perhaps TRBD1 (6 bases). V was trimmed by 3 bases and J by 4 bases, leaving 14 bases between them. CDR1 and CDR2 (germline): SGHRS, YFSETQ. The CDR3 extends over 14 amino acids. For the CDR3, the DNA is TGCGCCAGCAGCTGGGGACACGGATCTTACGAGCAGTACTTC. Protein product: CASSWGHGSYEQYF. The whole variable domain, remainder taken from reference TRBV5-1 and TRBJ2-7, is KAGVTQTPRYLIKTRGQQVTLSCSPISGHRSVSWYQQTPGQGLQFLFEYFSETQRNKGNFPGRFSGRQFSNSRSEMNVSTLELGDSALYLCASSWGHGSYEQYFGPGTRLTVT.

The CDR3 nucleotides read TGTGCCAGCAGTGGAGGAACGGGACACCGCTACAATGAGCAGTTCTTC. It translates to CASSGGTGHRYNEQFF. The chain carries TRBV25-1 and TRBJ2-1, with D perhaps TRBD1 (6 bases). Germline CDR1 reads MGHDK; CDR2 reads SYGVNS. CDR3 length: 16 amino acids. V shed 4 bases and J shed 3 bases, with 16 bases lying between them.

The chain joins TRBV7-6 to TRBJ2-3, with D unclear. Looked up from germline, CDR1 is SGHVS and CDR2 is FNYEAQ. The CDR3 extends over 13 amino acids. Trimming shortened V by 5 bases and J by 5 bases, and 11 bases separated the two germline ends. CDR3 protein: CASSPNSGDTQYF. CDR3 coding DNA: TGTGCCAGCAGCCCAAATTCGGGAGATACGCAGTATTTT. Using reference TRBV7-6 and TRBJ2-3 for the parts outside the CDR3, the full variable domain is GAGVSQSPRYKVTKRGQDVALRCDPISGHVSLYWYRQALGQGPEFLTYFNYEAQQDKSGLPNDRFSAERPEGSISTLTIQRTEQRDSAMYRCASSPNSGDTQYFGPGTRLTVL.

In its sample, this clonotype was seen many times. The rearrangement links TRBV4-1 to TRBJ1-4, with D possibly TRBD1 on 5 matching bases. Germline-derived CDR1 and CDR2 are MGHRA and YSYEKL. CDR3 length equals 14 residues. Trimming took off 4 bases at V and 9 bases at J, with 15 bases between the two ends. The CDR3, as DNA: TGCGCCAGCAGCCCATTAGGACAAGAACAAAAACTGTTTTTT. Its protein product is CASSPLGQEQKLFF.

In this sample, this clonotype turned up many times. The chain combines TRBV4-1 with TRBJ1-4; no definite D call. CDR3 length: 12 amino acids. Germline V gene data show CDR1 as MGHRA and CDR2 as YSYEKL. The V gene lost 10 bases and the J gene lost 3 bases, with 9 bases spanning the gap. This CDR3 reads CATRGPNEKLFF. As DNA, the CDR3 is TGCGCCACAAGAGGTCCTAATGAAAAACTGTTTTTT.

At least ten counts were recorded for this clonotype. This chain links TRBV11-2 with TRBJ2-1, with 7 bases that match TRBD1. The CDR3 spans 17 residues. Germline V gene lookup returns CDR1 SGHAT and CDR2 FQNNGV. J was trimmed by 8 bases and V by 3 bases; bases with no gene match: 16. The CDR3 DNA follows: TGTGCCAGCAGCTTCGAGGGGGCCCATCTATTTCTGGATGAGCAGTTCTTC. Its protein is CASSFEGAHLFLDEQFF.

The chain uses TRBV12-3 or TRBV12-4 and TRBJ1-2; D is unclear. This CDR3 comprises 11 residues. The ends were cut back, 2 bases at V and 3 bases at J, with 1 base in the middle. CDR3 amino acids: CASSLHYGYTF. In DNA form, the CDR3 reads TGTGCCAGCAGTTTACACTATGGCTACACCTTC.

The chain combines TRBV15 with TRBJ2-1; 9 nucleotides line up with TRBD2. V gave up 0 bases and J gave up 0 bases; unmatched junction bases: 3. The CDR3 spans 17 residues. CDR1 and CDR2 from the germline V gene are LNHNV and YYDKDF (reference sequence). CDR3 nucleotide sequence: TGTGCCACCAGCAGAGACCGTAGCGGGAGCTCCTACAATGAGCAGTTCTTC. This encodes CATSRDRSGSSYNEQFF.

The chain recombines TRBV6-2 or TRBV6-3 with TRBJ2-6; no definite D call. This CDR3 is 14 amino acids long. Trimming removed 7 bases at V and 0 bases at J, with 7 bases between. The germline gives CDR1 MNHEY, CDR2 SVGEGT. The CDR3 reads CASTLNSGANVLTF. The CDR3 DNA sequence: TGTGCCAGCACCCTAAACTCTGGGGCCAACGTCCTGACTTTC.

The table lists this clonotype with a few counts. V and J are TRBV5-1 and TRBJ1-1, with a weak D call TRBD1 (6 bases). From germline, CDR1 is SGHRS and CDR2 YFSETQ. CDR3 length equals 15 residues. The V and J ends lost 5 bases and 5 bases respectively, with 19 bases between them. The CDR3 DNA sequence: TGCGCCAGCAGTTCGTACAGGGAAAGGGGTACTGAAGCTTTCTTT. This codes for CASSSYRERGTEAFF.